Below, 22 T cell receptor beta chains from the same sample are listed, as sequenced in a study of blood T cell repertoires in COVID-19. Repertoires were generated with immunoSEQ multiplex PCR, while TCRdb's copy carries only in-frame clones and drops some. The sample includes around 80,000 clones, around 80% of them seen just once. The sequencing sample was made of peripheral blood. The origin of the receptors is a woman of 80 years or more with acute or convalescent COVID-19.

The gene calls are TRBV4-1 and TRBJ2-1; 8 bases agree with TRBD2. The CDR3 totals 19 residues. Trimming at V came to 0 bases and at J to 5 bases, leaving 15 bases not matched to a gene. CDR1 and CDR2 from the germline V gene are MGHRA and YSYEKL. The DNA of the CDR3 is TGCGCCAGCAGCCAAGAAAAGAAATGGGCTAGCGGGTCGAACAATGAGCAGTTCTTC. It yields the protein CASSQEKKWASGSNNEQFF.

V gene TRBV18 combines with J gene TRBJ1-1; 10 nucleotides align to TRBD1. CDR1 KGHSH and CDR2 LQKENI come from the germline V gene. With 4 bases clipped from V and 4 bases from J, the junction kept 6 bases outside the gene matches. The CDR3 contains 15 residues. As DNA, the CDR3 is TGTGCCAGCTCACGGGGACAGGGGAAGAGCACTGAAGCTTTCTTT. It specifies CASSRGQGKSTEAFF.

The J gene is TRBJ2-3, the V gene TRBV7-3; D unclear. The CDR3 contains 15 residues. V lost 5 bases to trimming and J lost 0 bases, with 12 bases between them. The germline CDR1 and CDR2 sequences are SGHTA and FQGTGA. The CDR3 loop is CASSVYSLSTDTQYF. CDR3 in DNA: TGTGCCAGCAGCGTCTATAGCCTTAGCACAGATACGCAGTATTTT.

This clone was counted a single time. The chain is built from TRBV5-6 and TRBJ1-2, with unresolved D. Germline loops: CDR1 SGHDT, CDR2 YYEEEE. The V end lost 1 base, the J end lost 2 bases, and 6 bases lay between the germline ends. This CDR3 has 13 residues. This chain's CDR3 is CASSLTQNYGYTF. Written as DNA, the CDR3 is TGTGCCAGCAGCTTGACTCAAAACTATGGCTACACCTTC.

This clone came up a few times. This CDR3 reads CASSLDRGALETQYF. The CDR3 DNA reads as TGTGCCAGCAGCTTAGACCGGGGGGCCCTGGAGACCCAGTACTTC. V and J are TRBV7-2 and TRBJ2-5; D is perhaps TRBD2 (7 bases). CDR3 size: 15 residues. Germline V gene data show CDR1 as SGHTA and CDR2 as FQGNSA. V lost 1 base and J lost 5, with 14 bases in between.

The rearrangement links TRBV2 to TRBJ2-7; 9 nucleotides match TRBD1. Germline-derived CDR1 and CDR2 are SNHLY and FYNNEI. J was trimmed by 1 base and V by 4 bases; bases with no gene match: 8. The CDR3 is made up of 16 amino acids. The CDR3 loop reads CASSGGDRDLSYEQYF. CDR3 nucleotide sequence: TGTGCCAGCAGTGGAGGGGACAGGGACCTTTCCTACGAGCAGTACTTC. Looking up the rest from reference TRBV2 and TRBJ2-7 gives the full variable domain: EPEVTQTPSHQVTQMGQEVILRCVPISNHLYFYWYRQILGQKVEFLVSFYNNEISEKSEIFDDQFSVERPDGSNFTLKIRSTKLEDSAMYFCASSGGDRDLSYEQYFGPGTRLTVT.

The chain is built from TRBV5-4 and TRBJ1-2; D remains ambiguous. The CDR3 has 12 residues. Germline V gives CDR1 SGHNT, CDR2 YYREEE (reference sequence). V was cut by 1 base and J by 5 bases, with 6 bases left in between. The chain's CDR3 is CASSLTTYGYTF. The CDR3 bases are TGTGCCAGCAGCTTGACCACATATGGCTACACCTTC.

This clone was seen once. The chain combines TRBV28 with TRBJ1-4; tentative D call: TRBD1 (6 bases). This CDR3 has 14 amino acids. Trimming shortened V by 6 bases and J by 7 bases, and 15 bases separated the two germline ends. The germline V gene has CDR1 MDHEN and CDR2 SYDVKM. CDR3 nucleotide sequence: TGTGCCAGCAGGGCACAGGGTGGCGGTGAAAAACTGTTTTTT. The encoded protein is CASRAQGGGEKLFF.

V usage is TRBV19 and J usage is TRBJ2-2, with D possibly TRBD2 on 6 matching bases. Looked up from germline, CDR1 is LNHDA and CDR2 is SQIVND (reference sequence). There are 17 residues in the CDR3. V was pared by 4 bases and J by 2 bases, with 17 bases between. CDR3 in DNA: TGTGCCAGTAGTAGACCCCCCGGGACTCGAAACACCGGGGAGCTGTTTTTT. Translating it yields CASSRPPGTRNTGELFF.

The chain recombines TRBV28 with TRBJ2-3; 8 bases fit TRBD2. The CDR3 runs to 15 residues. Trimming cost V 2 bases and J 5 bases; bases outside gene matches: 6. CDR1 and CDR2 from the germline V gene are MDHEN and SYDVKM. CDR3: CASSLGLAGKDTQYF. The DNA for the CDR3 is TGTGCCAGCAGTTTAGGTTTAGCGGGAAAAGATACGCAGTATTTT. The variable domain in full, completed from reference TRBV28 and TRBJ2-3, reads DVKVTQSSRYLVKRTGEKVFLECVQDMDHENMFWYRQDPGLGLRLIYFSYDVKMKEKGDIPEGYSVSREKKERFSLILESASTNQTSMYLCASSLGLAGKDTQYFGPGTRLTVL.

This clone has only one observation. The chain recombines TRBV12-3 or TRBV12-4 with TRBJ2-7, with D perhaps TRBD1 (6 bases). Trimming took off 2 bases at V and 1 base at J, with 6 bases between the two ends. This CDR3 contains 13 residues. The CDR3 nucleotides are TGTGCCAGCAGTTTACAGGGGTCCTACGAGCAGTACTTC. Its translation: CASSLQGSYEQYF.

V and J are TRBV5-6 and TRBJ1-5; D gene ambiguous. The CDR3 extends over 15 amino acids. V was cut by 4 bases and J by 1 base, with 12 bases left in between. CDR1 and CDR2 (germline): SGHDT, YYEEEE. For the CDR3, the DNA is TGTGCCAGCAGCCAGATAGCGAGGAGCAATCAGCCCCAGCATTTT. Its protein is CASSQIARSNQPQHF. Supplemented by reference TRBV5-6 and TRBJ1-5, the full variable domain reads DAGVTQSPTHLIKTRGQQVTLRCSPKSGHDTVSWYQQALGQGPQFIFQYYEEEERQRGNFPDRFSGHQFPNYSSELNVNALLLGDSALYLCASSQIARSNQPQHFGDGTRLSIL.

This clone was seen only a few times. The CDR3 coding sequence is TGTGCCAGCAGCTTAGAACAGTACTCTGGAAACACCATATATTTT. This codes for CASSLEQYSGNTIYF. This chain connects TRBV11-2 to TRBJ1-3, with no clear D. In germline, CDR1 is SGHAT, CDR2 FQNNGV. V lost 0 bases, J lost 0 bases, and 6 bases lay in between. The CDR3 extends over 15 amino acids.

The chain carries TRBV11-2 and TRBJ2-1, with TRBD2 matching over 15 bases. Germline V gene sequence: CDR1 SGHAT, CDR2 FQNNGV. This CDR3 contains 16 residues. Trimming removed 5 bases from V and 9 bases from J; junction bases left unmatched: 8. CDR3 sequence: CASSPPGLAGGGEQFF. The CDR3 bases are TGTGCCAGCAGCCCACCGGGACTAGCGGGGGGAGGTGAGCAGTTCTTC.

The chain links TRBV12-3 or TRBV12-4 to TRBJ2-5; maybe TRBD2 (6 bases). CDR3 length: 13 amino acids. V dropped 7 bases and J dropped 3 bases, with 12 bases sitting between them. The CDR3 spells CASTLGGKETQYF. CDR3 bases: TGTGCCAGCACCCTCGGGGGTAAAGAGACCCAGTACTTC.

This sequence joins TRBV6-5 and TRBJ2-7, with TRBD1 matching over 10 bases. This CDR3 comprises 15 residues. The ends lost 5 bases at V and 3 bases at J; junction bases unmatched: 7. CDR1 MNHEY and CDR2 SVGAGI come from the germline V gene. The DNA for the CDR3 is TGTGCCAGCAGTCCCGACAGGGGGCATCTCTACGAGCAGTACTTC. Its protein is CASSPDRGHLYEQYF.

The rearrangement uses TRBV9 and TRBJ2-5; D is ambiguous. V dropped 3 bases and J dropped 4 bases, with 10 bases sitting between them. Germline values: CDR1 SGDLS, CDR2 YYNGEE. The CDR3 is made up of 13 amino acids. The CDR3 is CASSANPGETQYF. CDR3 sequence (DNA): TGTGCCAGCAGCGCTAACCCGGGAGAGACCCAGTACTTC.

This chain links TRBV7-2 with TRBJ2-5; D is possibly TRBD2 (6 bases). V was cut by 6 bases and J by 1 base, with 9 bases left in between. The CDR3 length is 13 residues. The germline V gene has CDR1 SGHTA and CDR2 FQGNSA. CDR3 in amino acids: CASSYSGQETQYF. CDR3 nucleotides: TGTGCCAGCAGTTATAGCGGCCAAGAGACCCAGTACTTC.

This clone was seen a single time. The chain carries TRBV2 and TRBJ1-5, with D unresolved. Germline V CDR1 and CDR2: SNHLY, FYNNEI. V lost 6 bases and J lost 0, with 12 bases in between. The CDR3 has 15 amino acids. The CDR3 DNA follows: TGTGCCAGCAGCGGCGGATACAATAGCAATCAGCCCCAGCATTTT. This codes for CASSGGYNSNQPQHF. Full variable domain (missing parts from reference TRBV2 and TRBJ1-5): EPEVTQTPSHQVTQMGQEVILRCVPISNHLYFYWYRQILGQKVEFLVSFYNNEISEKSEIFDDQFSVERPDGSNFTLKIRSTKLEDSAMYFCASSGGYNSNQPQHFGDGTRLSIL.

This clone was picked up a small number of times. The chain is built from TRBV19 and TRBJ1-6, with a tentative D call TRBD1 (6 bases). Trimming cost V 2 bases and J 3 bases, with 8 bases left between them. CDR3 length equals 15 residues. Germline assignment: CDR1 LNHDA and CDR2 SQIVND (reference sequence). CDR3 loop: CASSISGDYNSPLHF. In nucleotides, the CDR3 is TGTGCCAGTAGTATATCAGGGGACTATAATTCACCCCTCCACTTT.

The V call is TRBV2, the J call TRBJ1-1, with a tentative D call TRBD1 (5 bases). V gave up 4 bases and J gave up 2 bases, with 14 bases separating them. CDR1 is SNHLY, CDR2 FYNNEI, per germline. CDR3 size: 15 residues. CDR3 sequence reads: CASSGSPGGNTEAFF. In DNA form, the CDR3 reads TGTGCCAGCAGTGGGAGTCCCGGGGGAAACACTGAAGCTTTCTTT.

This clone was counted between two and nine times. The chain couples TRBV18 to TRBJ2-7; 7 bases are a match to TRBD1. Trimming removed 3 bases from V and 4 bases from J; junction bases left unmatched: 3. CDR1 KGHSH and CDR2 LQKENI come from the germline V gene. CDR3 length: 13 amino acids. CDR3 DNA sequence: TGTGCCAGCTCACCCGGACAGGTTTACGAGCAGTACTTC. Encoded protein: CASSPGQVYEQYF.